This passage covers 14 T cell receptor beta chains from one sample sequenced in a study of blood T cell repertoires in COVID-19 (TCRdb year 2020). The library relied on the immunoSEQ multiplex PCR assay. The table comes from immuneACCESS by way of TCRdb, which keeps in-frame sequences with V and J called. Part of the clones is missing from these tables; in studies checked, under half for an unresolved V gene and the rest for unknown reasons. This sample comprises some 200,000 clones, 85% to 95% of them detected only once. Clones ranked in the top ten supply 0.76% of the sample. Sequenced: peripheral blood. The receptors come from a man under 40 with COVID-19, enrolled during active disease.

This clone was recorded only once. J is TRBJ2-1 and V is TRBV9; 9 bases line up with TRBD1. V shed 1 base, J shed 8 bases, and the junction held 10 bases outside the gene matches. The CDR3 runs to 16 residues. Germline V gives CDR1 SGDLS, CDR2 YYNGEE. This chain's CDR3 is CASSVTSGQGGHEQFF. CDR3 nucleotide sequence: TGTGCCAGCAGCGTAACCTCGGGACAGGGCGGCCATGAGCAGTTCTTC.

The V gene is TRBV29-1, the J gene TRBJ2-1; D gene unclear. CDR1 SQVTM and CDR2 ANQGSEA come from the germline V gene. The germline V and J ends were trimmed by 2 bases and 0 bases, with 11 bases remaining between them. This CDR3 region has 15 residues. This chain's CDR3 is CSVELEVNSYNEQFF. CDR3 nucleotides: TGCAGCGTTGAACTTGAGGTAAACTCCTACAATGAGCAGTTCTTC.

V gene TRBV5-6 combines with J gene TRBJ2-1; the D gene is possibly TRBD2 (5 bases). This CDR3 has 16 residues. V dropped 0 bases and J dropped 0 bases, with 10 bases sitting between them. Germline V gives CDR1 SGHDT, CDR2 YYEEEE. The CDR3, as DNA: TGTGCCAGCAGCTTGGCGCCCGGGGTCTCCTACAATGAGCAGTTCTTC. Residues: CASSLAPGVSYNEQFF.

This clone was counted a single time. The chain couples TRBV12-5 to TRBJ2-3, with D possibly being TRBD1 (5 bases). CDR3 length: 15 amino acids. CDR1 and CDR2 from the germline V gene are LGHNT and FRNRAP. The V gene lost 5 bases and the J gene lost 4 bases, with 16 bases spanning the gap. CDR3 residues: CASGPGSVNADTQYF. Written as DNA, the CDR3 is TGTGCTAGTGGTCCAGGGTCCGTGAATGCAGATACGCAGTATTTT. Using reference TRBV12-5 and TRBJ2-3 for the parts outside the CDR3, the full variable domain is DARVTQTPRHKVTEMGQEVTMRCQPILGHNTVFWYRQTMMQGLELLAYFRNRAPLDDSGMPKDRFSAEMPDATLATLKIQPSEPRDSAVYFCASGPGSVNADTQYFGPGTRLTVL.

This clone has only a few counts. V is TRBV6-1 and J is TRBJ1-3, with no clear D. This CDR3 has 15 amino acids. Germline V gives CDR1 MNHNS, CDR2 SASEGT. The V gene lost 3 bases and the J gene lost 1 base, with 10 bases spanning the gap. In DNA form, the CDR3 reads TGTGCCAGCAGTGAGGTGCGGGTATCTGGAAACACCATATATTTT. It yields the protein CASSEVRVSGNTIYF.

The rearrangement links TRBV27 to TRBJ2-7, with 7 bases lining up with TRBD1. Germline V CDR1 and CDR2: MNHEY, SMNVEV (reference sequence). The ends lost 2 bases at V and 3 bases at J; junction bases unmatched: 13. The CDR3 is made up of 17 amino acids. CDR3: CASSLNRAGGSIYEQYF. The DNA of the CDR3 is TGTGCCAGCAGTTTAAATCGGGCAGGGGGTTCCATCTACGAGCAGTACTTC.

The V and J genes are TRBV19 and TRBJ2-4; 9 positions match TRBD2. This CDR3 spans 18 amino acids. In germline, CDR1 is LNHDA, CDR2 SQIVND (reference sequence). Trimming at V came to 5 bases and at J to 0 bases, leaving 11 bases not matched to a gene. The CDR3, as DNA: TGTGCCAGTAGTCCGGGACTAGCCAGGTCTCTAGCCAAAAACATTCAGTACTTC. Protein: CASSPGLARSLAKNIQYF.

The rearrangement joins TRBV6-2 or TRBV6-3 to TRBJ1-1, with 8 nucleotides matching TRBD1. CDR1 MNHEY and CDR2 SVGEGT come from the germline V gene. This CDR3 is 15 amino acids long. V lost 0 bases, J lost 4 bases, and 4 bases stayed unmatched. CDR3 protein: CASSYSRTGTTEAFF. The CDR3, as DNA: TGTGCCAGCAGTTACTCAAGGACAGGGACCACTGAAGCTTTCTTT.

The V and J genes are TRBV19 and TRBJ1-6; 8 bases map to TRBD1. CDR3 length: 14 amino acids. V trimming: 5 bases; J trimming: 6 bases; junction bases outside the gene matches: 3. CDR1 LNHDA and CDR2 SQIVND come from the germline V gene (reference sequence). Written as DNA, the CDR3 is TGTGCCAGTAGTGCTCAGGGGGCTAATTCACCCCTCCACTTT. Protein: CASSAQGANSPLHF.

The rearrangement uses TRBV2 and TRBJ1-6; D is ambiguous. V lost 3 bases and J lost 5, with 8 bases in between. The germline V gene encodes CDR1 SNHLY and CDR2 FYNNEI. CDR3 size: 14 residues. CDR3 sequence reads: CASSDQQNNSPLHF. CDR3 nucleotides: TGTGCCAGCAGTGACCAACAGAATAATTCACCCCTCCACTTT.

The V and J genes are TRBV7-6 and TRBJ1-1; D possibly corresponds to TRBD1 (6 bases). Germline V CDR1 and CDR2: SGHVS, FNYEAQ. V was trimmed by 4 bases and J by 0 bases, leaving 12 bases between them. The CDR3 is 15 residues long. CDR3 DNA sequence: TGTGCCAGCAGCTCCGACAGGTCCGTGAACACTGAAGCTTTCTTT. This translates into CASSSDRSVNTEAFF.

This chain connects TRBV19 to TRBJ2-1, with TRBD1 identical over 8 bases. Germline V gene lookup returns CDR1 LNHDA and CDR2 SQIVND (reference sequence). Trimming took 5 bases from V and 7 from J; bases not matched to a gene: 7. The CDR3 loop spans 14 amino acids. The CDR3 DNA is TGTGCCAGTAGTCCAAGACAGGGGTCGAATGAGCAGTTCTTC. Its translation: CASSPRQGSNEQFF. Filled out from reference TRBV19 and TRBJ2-1, the complete variable domain reads DGGITQSPKYLFRKEGQNVTLSCEQNLNHDAMYWYRQDPGQGLRLIYYSQIVNDFQKGDIAEGYSVSREKKESFPLTVTSAQKNPTAFYLCASSPRQGSNEQFFGPGTRLTVL.

V is TRBV6-5 and J is TRBJ1-6; D is unresolved. V was pared by 4 bases and J by 8 bases, with 18 bases between. Germline assignment: CDR1 MNHEY and CDR2 SVGAGI. This CDR3 region has 16 residues. CDR3 region: CASSLGSSLPDSPLHF. DNA for the CDR3: TGTGCCAGCAGTTTAGGTAGCTCCCTACCGGATTCACCCCTCCACTTT.

This rearrangement joins TRBV18 to TRBJ2-2; D might be TRBD2 (5 bases). The CDR3 is 13 residues long. V lost 3 bases to trimming and J lost 7 bases, with 9 bases between them. Germline lookup yields CDR1 KGHSH and CDR2 LQKENI. The CDR3 spells CASSPGAVGELFF. CDR3 DNA: TGTGCCAGCTCACCGGGAGCGGTCGGGGAGCTGTTTTTT.